This TCR beta chain originates from a study of blood T cell repertoires in COVID-19. Only in-frame clones appear in the TCRdb table, and some are missing; sequencing was by immunoSEQ multiplex PCR. The repertoire holds 320,000 or so clones, with 75% to 90% as singletons. Losses at the gene ends were 4 bases for V and 6 bases for J; bases not matched to a gene: 10. CDR1 and CDR2 (germline): SGHDT, YYEEEE. This CDR3 spans 15 amino acids. The chain carries TRBV5-6 and TRBJ2-7, with 10 bases that match TRBD1. Input material: PBMCs or T cells enriched from blood (not recorded which). This TCR was sampled from a man aged 55 to 70 who had recovered from COVID-19. CDR3 sequence reads: CASSARQGAGGEQYF. DNA for the CDR3: TGTGCCAGCAGCGCCCGACAGGGGGCAGGAGGCGAGCAGTACTTC.